Below, 28 T cell receptor beta chains from the same sample are listed, as sequenced in a study of cytomegalovirus exposure and HLA in healthy donors. 13 Jbeta primers and 60 Vbeta primers were used for the PCR. Generated by immunoSEQ multiplex PCR, the TCRdb table keeps only in-frame clones and is missing some. The sample consists of some 150,000 clones, approximately 82% of them appearing once. Source material: PBMCs. Receptors were obtained from a man aged 25 to 45 in good health and CMV-seropositive.

The gene calls are TRBV11-3 and TRBJ2-7; TRBD1 matches 8 bases. Germline CDR1 reads SGHNT; CDR2 reads YENEEA. The CDR3 runs to 13 residues. V was clipped by 3 bases and J by 4 bases; unmatched bases: 2. The CDR3 here is CASSLQGAYEQYF. CDR3 nucleotide sequence: TGTGCCAGCAGCTTGCAGGGGGCTTACGAGCAGTACTTC. The variable domain in full, with the rest retrieved from reference TRBV11-3 and TRBJ2-7, is EAGVVQSPRYKIIEKKQPVAFWCNPISGHNTLYWYLQNLGQGPELLIRYENEEAVDDSQLPKDRFSAERLKGVDSTLKIQPAELGDSAVYLCASSLQGAYEQYFGPGTRLTVT.

The V and J genes are TRBV6-1 and TRBJ2-5; tentative D call: TRBD2 (5 bases). The germline CDR1 and CDR2 sequences are MNHNS and SASEGT. Trimming removed 4 bases at V and 2 bases at J, with 11 bases between. The CDR3 is 14 amino acids. CDR3: CASSVLGGQETQYF. As DNA, the CDR3 is TGTGCCAGCAGTGTACTAGGAGGACAAGAGACCCAGTACTTC.

The rearrangement uses TRBV9 and TRBJ2-2; D is perhaps TRBD1 (6 bases). CDR1 and CDR2 from the germline V gene are SGDLS and YYNGEE. The CDR3 covers 14 residues. The germline V and J ends were trimmed by 3 bases and 4 bases, with 10 bases remaining between them. The CDR3 here is CASSAGQFTGELFF. CDR3 coding DNA: TGTGCCAGCAGCGCAGGACAGTTCACCGGGGAGCTGTTTTTT.

This rearrangement joins TRBV28 to TRBJ2-3; D is uncertain. The CDR3 is made up of 12 amino acids. Per the germline V gene, CDR1 is MDHEN and CDR2 is SYDVKM. V lost 6 bases, J lost 5 bases, and 9 bases lay in between. In DNA form, the CDR3 reads TGTGCCAGCAGGGCCAATAAAGATACGCAGTATTTT. As protein: CASRANKDTQYF.

V and J are TRBV30 and TRBJ2-5, with D possibly being TRBD1 (5 bases). The germline CDR1 and CDR2 sequences are GTSNPN and SVGIG (reference sequence). There are 14 residues in the CDR3. Trimming stripped 4 bases from V and 5 bases from J, with 17 bases between. The CDR3 bases are TGTGCCTGGACCCCTATAGGGGTCGGGGAGACCCAGTACTTC. This gives the protein CAWTPIGVGETQYF.

This rearrangement joins TRBV28 to TRBJ1-5; TRBD1 agrees at 8 bases. Germline assignment: CDR1 MDHEN and CDR2 SYDVKM. The CDR3 has 16 amino acids. Trimming took 7 bases from V and 4 from J; bases not matched to a gene: 12. Written as DNA, the CDR3 is TGTGCCAGCACCTCCTCGACAGGGGCTGGTAATCAGCCCCAGCATTTT. This sequence encodes CASTSSTGAGNQPQHF.

This chain joins TRBV9 and TRBJ2-7; D not resolved. Trimming left V 1 base short and J 6 bases short, with 17 bases between. This CDR3 is built from 15 residues. The germline V gene has CDR1 SGDLS and CDR2 YYNGEE. CDR3 sequence (DNA): TGTGCCAGCAGCGTAAGTGCGCTAGATAGTGGCGAGCAGTACTTC. Translation: CASSVSALDSGEQYF.

This rearrangement joins TRBV10-3 to TRBJ1-2; TRBD1 is a possible D gene (5 bases). Germline CDR1 is ENHRY and CDR2 is SYGVKD. The CDR3 is 13 residues long. V gave up 10 bases and J gave up 6 bases, with 18 bases separating them. The CDR3, as DNA: TGTGCCACCAGGGTTGGTTGGGGAGATGGCTACACCTTC. Translation: CATRVGWGDGYTF.

The chain couples TRBV28 to TRBJ2-7; D is unclear. This CDR3 spans 13 amino acids. CDR1 and CDR2 (germline): MDHEN, SYDVKM. Trimming stripped 2 bases from V and 5 bases from J, with 10 bases between. The CDR3 spells CASSLRVPHEQYF. As DNA, the CDR3 is TGTGCCAGCAGTTTACGTGTCCCCCACGAGCAGTACTTC. The full variable domain, its missing parts supplied by reference TRBV28 and TRBJ2-7, is DVKVTQSSRYLVKRTGEKVFLECVQDMDHENMFWYRQDPGLGLRLIYFSYDVKMKEKGDIPEGYSVSREKKERFSLILESASTNQTSMYLCASSLRVPHEQYFGPGTRLTVT.

Only one count was recorded for this clone. The chain employs TRBV30 and TRBJ1-1; D is perhaps TRBD1 (5 bases). The CDR3 has 15 amino acids. The germline V gene has CDR1 GTSNPN and CDR2 SVGIG (reference sequence). The V and J ends lost 2 bases and 4 bases respectively, with 17 bases between them. The DNA for the CDR3 is TGTGCCTGGAGTCCAGCTTATAGGGGAGGCACTGAAGCTTTCTTT. It codes for CAWSPAYRGGTEAFF.

This clone was counted once. V usage is TRBV25-1 and J usage is TRBJ2-7; TRBD2 is a possible D gene (6 bases). The CDR3 sequence is 13 residues long. Looked up from germline, CDR1 is MGHDK and CDR2 is SYGVNS. Trimming took 8 bases from V and 5 from J, leaving 16 bases between them. This CDR3 is CASRRGNGHEQYF. The CDR3, as DNA: TGTGCCAGCCGCCGGGGGAATGGCCACGAGCAGTACTTC.

V gene TRBV18 combines with J gene TRBJ1-6, with 10 nucleotides matching TRBD1. Looked up from germline, CDR1 is KGHSH and CDR2 is LQKENI. The J segment lost 8 bases and the V segment lost 4 bases, leaving 2 bases of the junction unmatched. The CDR3 covers 14 residues. CDR3 sequence (DNA): TGTGCCAGCTCACGGACAGGGGGTGATTCACCCCTCCACTTT. As protein: CASSRTGGDSPLHF.

The chain combines TRBV5-1 with TRBJ1-2, with D tentatively TRBD1 (6 bases). Trimming left V 2 bases short and J 2 bases short, with 13 bases between. The CDR3 is 15 amino acids. Per the germline V gene, CDR1 is SGHRS and CDR2 is YFSETQ. The DNA of the CDR3 is TGCGCCAGCAGCTTAACAGGGTCCGAAAACTATGGCTACACCTTC. This encodes CASSLTGSENYGYTF. Full variable domain (outside the CDR3, taken from reference TRBV5-1 and TRBJ1-2): KAGVTQTPRYLIKTRGQQVTLSCSPISGHRSVSWYQQTPGQGLQFLFEYFSETQRNKGNFPGRFSGRQFSNSRSEMNVSTLELGDSALYLCASSLTGSENYGYTFGSGTRLTVV.

This clone was detected once. V usage is TRBV18 and J usage is TRBJ2-3, with D tentatively TRBD2 (5 bases). The CDR3 is made up of 17 amino acids. Germline CDR1 reads KGHSH; CDR2 reads LQKENI. The ends were cut back, 3 bases at V and 2 bases at J, with 18 bases in the middle. The CDR3 DNA reads TGTGCCAGCTCACCCCGTTCCCCCAGCGGAGTCACAGATACGCAGTATTTT. Its translation: CASSPRSPSGVTDTQYF.

The chain uses TRBV5-4 and TRBJ2-4; 7 nucleotides line up with TRBD2. The CDR3 is 15 residues long. V lost 2 bases to trimming and J lost 0 bases; unmatched junction nucleotides: 2. Germline V gives CDR1 SGHNT, CDR2 YYREEE (reference sequence). The DNA for the CDR3 is TGTGCCAGCAGCTTCGGGGGGTTAGCCAAAAACATTCAGTACTTC. Its protein is CASSFGGLAKNIQYF.

The rearrangement links TRBV6-4 to TRBJ2-1; D gene ambiguous. Germline V CDR1 and CDR2: MRHNA, SNTAGT. The CDR3 covers 14 residues. V gave up 5 bases and J gave up 3 bases, with 11 bases separating them. CDR3 sequence reads: CASSPSLVYNEQFF. The CDR3 nucleotides are TGTGCCAGCAGTCCCAGTCTAGTCTACAATGAGCAGTTCTTC.

V usage is TRBV7-9 and J usage is TRBJ2-3; 11 positions agree with TRBD2. The CDR3 spans 16 residues. The junction had 8 bases not matched to a gene; V was cut back by 7 bases and J by 2 bases. The germline V gene encodes CDR1 SEHNR and CDR2 FQNEAQ (reference sequence). The CDR3 region is CASTPPSGGFTDTQYF. The CDR3 nucleotides are TGTGCCAGCACCCCCCCTAGCGGGGGGTTCACAGATACGCAGTATTTT.

This clone has only a few counts. V gene TRBV6-1 combines with J gene TRBJ1-5; D call uncertain. CDR3 length equals 14 residues. Per germline, CDR1 MNHNS and CDR2 SASEGT. V lost 8 bases and J lost 1, with 12 bases in between. The CDR3 sequence is CASDAGRSNQPQHF. Here the CDR3 DNA reads TGTGCCAGCGACGCGGGCCGGAGCAATCAGCCCCAGCATTTT.

The chain employs TRBV9 and TRBJ2-1, with a weak D call TRBD2 (6 bases). Germline loops: CDR1 SGDLS, CDR2 YYNGEE. V lost 4 bases and J 6 bases, leaving 17 bases between the germline ends. This CDR3 is 15 amino acids long. CDR3 in DNA: TGTGCCAGCAGCCAAATTAGCGGCGGGCGCAATGAGCAGTTCTTC. Its protein product is CASSQISGGRNEQFF.

The chain recombines TRBV27 with TRBJ1-2; D perhaps matches TRBD1 (5 bases). Germline V gene sequence: CDR1 MNHEY, CDR2 SMNVEV (reference sequence). The CDR3 extends over 16 amino acids. The ends were cut back, 4 bases at V and 3 bases at J, with 18 bases in the middle. CDR3 sequence reads: CASSSAWGGGDYGYTF. CDR3 bases: TGTGCCAGCAGTTCAGCTTGGGGAGGAGGGGACTATGGCTACACCTTC.

This clone was observed once. The chain links TRBV7-8 to TRBJ2-1, with 10 nucleotides matching TRBD2. Germline loops: CDR1 SGHVS, CDR2 FQNEAQ. This CDR3 is built from 16 residues. Trimming cost V 5 bases and J 9 bases; bases outside gene matches: 13. This CDR3 is CASSRTIAGGFTEQFF. CDR3 nucleotide sequence: TGTGCCAGCAGCCGCACCATAGCGGGAGGTTTCACTGAGCAGTTCTTC.

The chain couples TRBV6-5 to TRBJ2-1, with 14 bases lining up with TRBD2. Germline-derived CDR1 and CDR2 are MNHEY and SVGAGI. This CDR3 has 16 residues. V lost 0 bases and J lost 7; bases outside the gene matches: 2. DNA of the CDR3: TGTGCCAGCAGTTACTCTCGGACTAGCGGGAGGAATGAGCAGTTCTTC. Translating gives CASSYSRTSGRNEQFF.

This clone was seen only a few times. The chain combines TRBV14 with TRBJ1-3, with 7 bases fitting TRBD1. The germline V gene has CDR1 SGHDN and CDR2 FVKESK. The CDR3 length is 16 residues. Trimming removed 0 bases from V and 2 bases from J; junction bases left unmatched: 4. The CDR3 sequence: CASSQEFGTAGNTIYF. The DNA for the CDR3 is TGTGCCAGCAGCCAAGAATTCGGGACAGCTGGAAACACCATATATTTT.

The chain recombines TRBV9 with TRBJ2-7; TRBD2 agrees at 9 bases. The CDR3 loop spans 14 amino acids. V lost 0 bases to trimming and J lost 5 bases; unmatched junction nucleotides: 3. Germline V gene data show CDR1 as SGDLS and CDR2 as YYNGEE. The DNA of the CDR3 is TGTGCCAGCAGCGTAGGGGCTAGCGGGAACGAGCAGTACTTC. Its translation: CASSVGASGNEQYF.

In regard to this clone: This sample includes further DNA sequences coding for the same CDR3. This rearrangement joins TRBV7-2 to TRBJ1-4, with D possibly TRBD1 on 6 matching bases. This CDR3 contains 14 residues. CDR1 is SGHTA and CDR2 is FQGNSA in the germline V gene. The V and J ends lost 4 bases and 1 base respectively, with 7 bases between them. As DNA, the CDR3 is TGTGCCAGCAGCTCCAGGGGAACTAATGAAAAACTGTTTTTT. It specifies CASSSRGTNEKLFF.

V and J are TRBV7-9 and TRBJ2-7; 11 nucleotides align to TRBD1. This CDR3 region has 15 residues. Trimming took 4 bases from V and 4 from J; bases not matched to a gene: 6. Germline lookup yields CDR1 SEHNR and CDR2 FQNEAQ (reference sequence). CDR3 region: CASSSAGTGGYEQYF. DNA of the CDR3: TGTGCCAGCAGCTCAGCCGGGACAGGGGGATACGAGCAGTACTTC.

The chain employs TRBV7-2 and TRBJ1-1; TRBD1 matches at 7 bases. The V and J ends lost 1 base and 4 bases, in that order; junction bases with no gene match: 3. The length of the CDR3 is 14 residues. Germline CDR1 reads SGHTA; CDR2 reads FQGNSA. As DNA, the CDR3 is TGTGCCAGCAGCTTAGAGGGGGCTGGCACTGAAGCTTTCTTT. Its protein product is CASSLEGAGTEAFF.

V is TRBV2 and J is TRBJ2-3, with TRBD2 matching over 12 bases. V shed 7 bases and J 5 bases; nucleotides not matched to a gene: 7. Germline-derived CDR1 and CDR2 are SNHLY and FYNNEI. CDR3 length: 15 amino acids. The CDR3 here is CASIRTSGVGDTQYF. CDR3 nucleotides: TGTGCCAGCATTAGGACTAGCGGGGTTGGAGATACGCAGTATTTT.